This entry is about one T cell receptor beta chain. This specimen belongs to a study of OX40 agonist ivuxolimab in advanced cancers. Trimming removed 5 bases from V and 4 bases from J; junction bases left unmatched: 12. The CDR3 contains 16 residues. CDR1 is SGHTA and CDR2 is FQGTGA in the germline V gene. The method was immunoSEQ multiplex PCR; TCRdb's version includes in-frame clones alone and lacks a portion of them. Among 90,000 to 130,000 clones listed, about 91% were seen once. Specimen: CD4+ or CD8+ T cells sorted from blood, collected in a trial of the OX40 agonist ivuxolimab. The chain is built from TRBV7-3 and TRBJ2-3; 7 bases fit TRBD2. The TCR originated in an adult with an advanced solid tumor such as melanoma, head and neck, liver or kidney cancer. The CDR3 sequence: CASSTDGGSRADTQYF. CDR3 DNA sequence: TGTGCCAGCAGCACAGATGGCGGGAGTAGGGCAGATACGCAGTATTTT.